Listed below are T cell receptor beta chains from one sample, sequenced in a study of shared clonotypes between healthy human individuals. Only in-frame clones appear in the TCRdb table, and some are missing; sequencing was by immunoSEQ multiplex PCR. This table has roughly 1,600,000 clones, approximately 98.5% appearing once. The source material was naive CD4+ T cells sorted from blood. The receptors come from a man in his thirties or forties in good health. Both conserved end residues are part of each CDR3. The order of the fields is V gene, clone size, J gene, D gene, CDR3 protein. A D gene is named only where the DNA matches it firmly. The size entry is marked missing in some rows and otherwise reads once, few, many or a size class.

v_call: TRBV18; clone_size: .; j_call: TRBJ1-4; d_call: .; cdr3_aa: CASSPRPDLGSNEKLFF
v_call: TRBV5-4; clone_size: .; j_call: TRBJ2-7; d_call: TRBD2; cdr3_aa: CASSPDSGRSNYEQYF
v_call: TRBV10-3; clone_size: .; j_call: TRBJ2-5; d_call: TRBD2; cdr3_aa: CAISAARLAGGETQYF
v_call: TRBV5-5; clone_size: .; j_call: TRBJ2-1; d_call: .; cdr3_aa: CASSLGRSDYNEQFF
v_call: TRBV18; clone_size: .; j_call: TRBJ2-1; d_call: .; cdr3_aa: CASSPGMSSYNEQFF
v_call: TRBV2; clone_size: .; j_call: TRBJ1-2; d_call: .; cdr3_aa: CASSDSVGSTSVRYGYTF
v_call: TRBV10-1; clone_size: .; j_call: TRBJ2-7; d_call: .; cdr3_aa: CASSEQGIPYEQYF
v_call: TRBV19; clone_size: .; j_call: TRBJ2-7; d_call: .; cdr3_aa: CASSDQGGNRYEQYF
v_call: TRBV5-1; clone_size: once; j_call: TRBJ2-7; d_call: TRBD2; cdr3_aa: CASSPDPSLAEINYEQYF
v_call: TRBV5-4; clone_size: .; j_call: TRBJ2-1; d_call: TRBD2; cdr3_aa: CASSLPASGRAVNEQFF
v_call: TRBV5-1; clone_size: .; j_call: TRBJ2-5; d_call: TRBD2; cdr3_aa: CASSFQREGQETQYF
v_call: TRBV4-1; clone_size: .; j_call: TRBJ2-1; d_call: TRBD1; cdr3_aa: CASSPTGHGYNEQFF
v_call: TRBV19; clone_size: .; j_call: TRBJ2-7; d_call: TRBD1; cdr3_aa: CASSILPQGQGREQYF
v_call: TRBV15; clone_size: .; j_call: TRBJ2-7; d_call: .; cdr3_aa: CATSRELGEQYF
v_call: TRBV4-2; clone_size: .; j_call: TRBJ2-1; d_call: TRBD2; cdr3_aa: CASSQVGSGSSYNEQFF
v_call: TRBV6-5; clone_size: once; j_call: TRBJ1-1; d_call: .; cdr3_aa: CASSYSPGATEAFF
v_call: TRBV5-4; clone_size: .; j_call: TRBJ1-4; d_call: .; cdr3_aa: CASSGGTGVEKLFF